The clone carrying this TCR beta chain has only one observation. Its antigen is as yet unknown. This sample was taken from a study of T cell responses to AZD1222 COVID-19 vaccine. The protocol was immunoSEQ multiplex PCR, while the TCRdb copy is restricted to in-frame clones and leaves out a portion. The sample records under 200,000 clones, 85% to 95% being singletons. General study points: Sampled repertoires all dated from after the peak T cell response.

Here the sequenced sample was peripheral blood, taken 28 days after the second dose of the MenACWY control vaccine. The source of this sequence is an adult who received the MenACWY meningococcal vaccine as a control.

CDR3 protein: CATHLDRHPPSTDTQYF. The CDR3 region has the DNA TGTGCCACCCATCTGGACAGGCATCCCCCTAGCACAGATACGCAGTATTTT. The V gene is TRBV2, the J gene TRBJ2-3; 7 bases are a match to TRBD1. The V gene end was trimmed by 10 bases and the J gene end by 0 bases; junction bases not matched to a gene: 16. Germline V gene data show CDR1 as SNHLY and CDR2 as FYNNEI. CDR3 length: 17 residues.